Below, 4 T cell receptor beta chains from the same sample are listed, as sequenced in a study of blood T cell repertoires in COVID-19. Using immunoSEQ multiplex PCR, the repertoire was profiled, and TCRdb retains in-frame clones only, with some absent. The sample gives under 450,000 clones, about 86% of which show up once; roughly 7.1% is in the top ten. The specimen sequenced was peripheral blood. Every receptor here comes from a woman aged 55-69 years with COVID-19, enrolled during active disease.

V and J are TRBV20-1 and TRBJ2-7; 12 bases are a match to TRBD2. This CDR3 is built from 13 residues. Trimming removed 3 bases from V and 7 bases from J; junction bases left unmatched: 4. The germline gives CDR1 DFQATT, CDR2 SNEGSKA (reference sequence). The CDR3 reads CSASLAGGREQYF. CDR3 sequence (DNA): TGCAGTGCTAGTCTAGCGGGGGGGAGGGAGCAGTACTTC.

The chain carries TRBV9 and TRBJ2-4, with TRBD1 identical over 8 bases. Germline CDR1 SGDLS, CDR2 YYNGEE. This CDR3 contains 14 residues. Trimming cost V 3 bases and J 7 bases; bases outside gene matches: 6. CDR3 sequence: CASSDDRGSNIQYF. DNA for the CDR3: TGTGCCAGCAGCGACGACAGGGGTTCGAACATTCAGTACTTC.

In its sample, this clone was seen once. This chain uses TRBV29-1 with TRBJ1-2, with D perhaps matching TRBD1 (6 bases). V was clipped by 2 bases and J by 4 bases, with 14 bases between them. This CDR3 has 14 amino acids. Germline V lookup: CDR1 SQVTM, CDR2 ANQGSEA. The CDR3 spells CSVETGQLSYGYTF. The CDR3 nucleotides are TGCAGCGTTGAAACCGGACAGCTAAGCTATGGCTACACCTTC.

This chain joins TRBV27 and TRBJ1-3; perhaps TRBD1 as D (5 bases). Germline-derived CDR1 and CDR2 are MNHEY and SMNVEV (reference sequence). The CDR3 sequence is 12 residues long. V was shortened by 6 bases and J by 4 bases, with 7 bases between the two germline ends. The CDR3 loop is CASSPGGNTIYF. Here the CDR3 DNA reads TGTGCCAGCAGCCCAGGGGGAAACACCATATATTTT.